The clone carrying this T cell receptor beta chain was recorded only once. The antigen remains undetermined. The sample originates from a study of CD4+ T cells in melanoma. Germline V gives CDR1 SGHKS, CDR2 YYEKEE (reference sequence). The CDR3 contains 15 residues. The V end lost 0 bases, the J end lost 0 bases, and 10 bases lay between the germline ends. Overall study results and limits: Diverse differentiation states were reported for melanoma neoantigen-specific CD4+ T cells. A reported correlation linked neoantigen-specific CD4+ T cells to CD8+, macrophage and B cell function.

Profiling relied on immunoSEQ multiplex PCR, and the TCRdb table lists in-frame clones only, not all of them. The sample consists of roughly 6,900 clones, about three fifths of them appearing once. This TCR came from a human donor with melanoma. Material: cells from a culture (not recorded whether cultured in vitro). V gene TRBV5-5 combines with J gene TRBJ2-7; D ambiguous. The CDR3 region is CASSLGRPSSYEQYF. As DNA, the CDR3 is TGTGCCAGCAGCTTGGGACGCCCGAGCTCCTACGAGCAGTACTTC. Full variable domain (rest looked up from reference TRBV5-5 and TRBJ2-7): DAGVTQSPTHLIKTRGQQVTLRCSPISGHKSVSWYQQVLGQGPQFIFQYYEKEERGRGNFPDRFSARQFPNYSSELNVNALLLGDSALYLCASSLGRPSSYEQYFGPGTRLTVT.